The 30 T cell receptor beta chains below all came from one sample that was sequenced in a study of persistence of HIV-infected CD4 T cells. This was the immunoSEQ version 4 assay in survey mode. Clones were sequenced by immunoSEQ multiplex PCR, and TCRdb holds only the in-frame ones, with some missing. Here the sample spans about 16,000 clones, roughly two thirds being singletons. Stimulation used around 10 ug/mL lysate from CMV-infected fibroblasts. Sorting selected CD4+ T cells upregulating both CD40 ligand and CD69. Their antigens are not known. The sample in question was CD4+ T cells sorted from PBMCs after approximately 20-hour stimulation, obtained from a patient who received antiretroviral therapy. The receptors stem from an adult woman with HIV who was CMV-seropositive.

This clone has a handful of counts. Other DNA sequences in this specimen translate into the identical CDR3. The J gene is TRBJ1-1, the V gene TRBV7-3; TRBD1 agrees at 7 bases. From germline, CDR1 is SGHTA and CDR2 FQGTGA. CDR3 size: 12 residues. V was pared by 5 bases and J by 7 bases, with 4 bases of the junction left unmatched. CDR3 residues: CASSHRGGEAFF. CDR3 DNA sequence: TGTGCCAGCAGCCACAGGGGTGGTGAAGCTTTCTTT.

The chain couples TRBV5-4 to TRBJ2-2; 10 bases align to TRBD1. This CDR3 has 18 amino acids. CDR1 and CDR2 (germline): SGHNT, YYREEE (reference sequence). V was pared by 4 bases and J by 1 base, with 10 bases of the junction left unmatched. For the CDR3, the DNA is TGTGCCAGCAGCGCTACCGGGACAGGGGCCCTGAACACCGGGGAGCTGTTTTTT. Protein: CASSATGTGALNTGELFF.

In regard to this clone: This CDR3 is also generated by other DNA sequences in the sample. This chain joins TRBV20-1 and TRBJ1-2; tentative D call: TRBD1 (6 bases). Trimming pared 3 bases from V and 8 bases from J, leaving 10 bases between. The CDR3 is made up of 11 amino acids. The germline V gene has CDR1 DFQATT and CDR2 SNEGSKA (reference sequence). CDR3 DNA sequence: TGCAGTGCTAGTCGGGGGCTAGGCTACACCTTC. Its protein is CSASRGLGYTF.

This rearrangement joins TRBV29-1 to TRBJ1-1; TRBD1 aligns across 9 bases. This CDR3 contains 13 residues. Germline CDR1 reads SQVTM; CDR2 reads ANQGSEA. With V trimmed by 6 bases and J by 11 bases, 13 bases remained unmatched. This CDR3 reads CSVLPGDRGAAFF. The CDR3 region has the DNA TGCAGCGTACTCCCGGGTGACAGGGGGGCGGCTTTCTTT.

The chain recombines TRBV7-8 with TRBJ1-6; D possibly corresponds to TRBD1 (5 bases). Germline V gives CDR1 SGHVS, CDR2 FQNEAQ. Trimming removed 5 bases at V and 0 bases at J, with 11 bases between. The CDR3 runs to 16 residues. The CDR3 loop reads CASSHRQHSYNSPLHF. CDR3 coding DNA: TGTGCCAGCAGCCATCGACAGCACTCCTATAATTCACCCCTCCACTTT.

The V and J genes are TRBV24-1 and TRBJ2-1, with D perhaps being TRBD1 or TRBD2 (5 bases each). The germline CDR1 and CDR2 sequences are KGHDR and SFDVKD. This CDR3 spans 15 amino acids. Trimming left V 1 base short and J 8 bases short, with 14 bases between. The CDR3 sequence: CATSDLEGLGDEQFF. CDR3 DNA: TGTGCCACCAGTGATTTAGAGGGGTTGGGAGATGAGCAGTTCTTC.

This clone has only a few counts. This chain links TRBV30 with TRBJ2-7; 10 bases agree with TRBD1. Germline V gene lookup returns CDR1 GTSNPN and CDR2 SVGIG (reference sequence). V was clipped by 5 bases and J by 3 bases; unmatched bases: 7. This CDR3 comprises 14 residues. As DNA, the CDR3 is TGTGCCTGGGAACCGGGACAGGGGAACTACGAGCAGTACTTC. Protein sequence: CAWEPGQGNYEQYF.

The chain links TRBV5-1 to TRBJ1-1; D possibly corresponds to TRBD1 (5 bases). V was shortened by 0 bases and J by 0 bases, with 12 bases between the two germline ends. This CDR3 is 16 amino acids long. Looked up from germline, CDR1 is SGHRS and CDR2 is YFSETQ. CDR3 sequence reads: CASSLGQGRMNTEAFF. The CDR3 DNA sequence: TGCGCCAGCAGCTTGGGGCAGGGAAGAATGAACACTGAAGCTTTCTTT.

V and J are TRBV5-1 and TRBJ1-1, with D possibly matching TRBD1 (6 bases). The germline V gene encodes CDR1 SGHRS and CDR2 YFSETQ. This CDR3 has 15 amino acids. V was cut by 4 bases and J by 6 bases, with 19 bases left in between. The CDR3 coding sequence is TGCGCCAGCAGCCCAAGTACCGCCAGGGGATCTGAAGCTTTCTTT. As protein: CASSPSTARGSEAFF.

This chain links TRBV5-1 with TRBJ1-2; TRBD1 matches at 8 bases. Germline V gene lookup returns CDR1 SGHRS and CDR2 YFSETQ. J gave up 6 bases and V 2 bases, and 3 bases lay outside the gene matches. The CDR3 is 13 amino acids. CDR3 nucleotide sequence: TGCGCCAGCAGCTTCGGACAGGGTAATGGCTACACCTTC. The encoded protein is CASSFGQGNGYTF.

This clone is deemed hyperexpanded. The chain employs TRBV5-1 and TRBJ2-3; tentative D call: TRBD2 (5 bases). Germline assignment: CDR1 SGHRS and CDR2 YFSETQ. This CDR3 is built from 15 residues. The V and J ends lost 4 bases and 5 bases respectively, with 17 bases between them. The CDR3 region is CASSPEGYGEDTQYF. DNA for the CDR3: TGCGCCAGCAGCCCCGAGGGCTACGGAGAAGATACGCAGTATTTT.

This clone was counted only a few times. The chain carries TRBV27 and TRBJ1-5, with 9 bases matching TRBD1. CDR1 is MNHEY, CDR2 SMNVEV, per germline (reference sequence). The J segment lost 4 bases and the V segment lost 5 bases, leaving 3 bases of the junction unmatched. The CDR3 sequence is 14 residues long. The CDR3: CASSPGTGNQPQHF. The CDR3 coding sequence is TGTGCCAGCAGTCCGGGGACAGGGAATCAGCCCCAGCATTTT.

This sequence joins TRBV7-2 and TRBJ2-6, with D hard to call. In germline, CDR1 is SGHTA, CDR2 FQGNSA. The CDR3 consists of 16 residues. V shed 1 base and J shed 3 bases, with 10 bases lying between them. CDR3 sequence: CASSLGPLGGANVLTF. Here the CDR3 DNA reads TGTGCCAGCAGCTTAGGACCACTCGGTGGGGCCAACGTCCTGACTTTC.

As regards this clone: This CDR3 is also generated by other DNA sequences in the sample. The chain recombines TRBV30 with TRBJ1-3; the D gene is possibly TRBD1 (5 bases). Per germline, CDR1 GTSNPN and CDR2 SVGIG (reference sequence). CDR3 length equals 15 residues. V was pared by 2 bases and J by 0 bases, with 11 bases between. The CDR3 nucleotides read TGTGCCTGGAGTCGAGACAGCGGCTCTGGAAACACCATATATTTT. This codes for CAWSRDSGSGNTIYF.

The chain carries TRBV5-6 and TRBJ1-2; D not resolved. V was cut by 1 base and J by 0 bases, with 10 bases left in between. CDR1 is SGHDT, CDR2 YYEEEE, per germline. The CDR3 is 15 residues long. This CDR3 is CASSLFQDANYGYTF. CDR3 sequence (DNA): TGTGCCAGCAGCTTGTTTCAGGACGCTAACTATGGCTACACCTTC.

This rearrangement joins TRBV9 to TRBJ2-3, with D possibly TRBD2 on 7 matching bases. Trimming pared 1 base from V and 2 bases from J, leaving 8 bases between. This CDR3 has 14 residues. Germline-derived CDR1 and CDR2 are SGDLS and YYNGEE. The CDR3 sequence is CASSVRGATDTQYF. The DNA for the CDR3 is TGTGCCAGCAGCGTACGGGGGGCCACAGATACGCAGTATTTT.

The J gene is TRBJ1-2, the V gene TRBV4-2, with D possibly being TRBD1 (5 bases). Germline values: CDR1 LGHNA, CDR2 YNFKEQ. V was clipped by 0 bases and J by 3 bases, with 14 bases between them. The CDR3 has 16 residues. The CDR3 DNA reads TGTGCCAGCAGCCAAGATCGATTAGGGGTTGACTATGGCTACACCTTC. Translation gives CASSQDRLGVDYGYTF.

As regards this clone: The identical CDR3 is also encoded by other nucleotide sequences in the sample. This sequence joins TRBV7-9 and TRBJ1-3; D gene ambiguous. Trimming stripped 3 bases from V and 0 bases from J, with 9 bases between. The germline V gene encodes CDR1 SEHNR and CDR2 FQNEAQ (reference sequence). CDR3 length: 15 residues. Here the CDR3 reads CASSFDGSSGNTIYF. The CDR3 nucleotides read TGTGCCAGCAGCTTCGACGGCAGCTCTGGAAACACCATATATTTT.

The chain recombines TRBV19 with TRBJ2-1, with 8 bases identical to TRBD1. Germline values: CDR1 LNHDA, CDR2 SQIVND (reference sequence). The CDR3 totals 14 residues. The J segment lost 7 bases and the V segment lost 4 bases, leaving 6 bases of the junction unmatched. CDR3 DNA sequence: TGTGCCAGTAGTAGACAGGGGATTTTAAATGAGCAGTTCTTC. It yields the protein CASSRQGILNEQFF.

The chain combines TRBV6-5 with TRBJ1-5; 8 nucleotides align to TRBD1. V lost 7 bases and J lost 4; bases outside the gene matches: 9. The CDR3 has 15 amino acids. Germline V lookup: CDR1 MNHEY, CDR2 SVGAGI. CDR3 residues: CASILDRAYNQPQHF. In nucleotides, the CDR3 is TGTGCCAGCATCCTGGACAGGGCTTATAATCAGCCCCAGCATTTT.

This clone was detected once. This chain uses TRBV7-6 with TRBJ1-2; possible D gene TRBD1, 5 bases. Trimming took off 2 bases at V and 7 bases at J, with 14 bases between the two ends. This CDR3 is 14 amino acids long. The germline gives CDR1 SGHVS, CDR2 FNYEAQ. The CDR3, as DNA: TGTGCCAGCAGCTTAAATGAAAGGGGCGGTGGCTACACCTTC. It yields the protein CASSLNERGGGYTF.

V is TRBV29-1 and J is TRBJ2-7; a weak D match, TRBD1 (5 bases). CDR3 length: 12 amino acids. With 3 bases removed from V and 5 bases from J, the gap between germline ends came to 11 bases. CDR1 and CDR2 from the germline V gene are SQVTM and ANQGSEA. CDR3 in amino acids: CSVDFEGDEQYF. The CDR3 DNA reads TGCAGCGTTGATTTTGAAGGGGACGAGCAGTACTTC.

The J gene is TRBJ1-1, the V gene TRBV11-1; D not resolved. V lost 6 bases and J lost 0, with 11 bases in between. In germline, CDR1 is SGHAT, CDR2 FQDESV (reference sequence). CDR3 length equals 14 residues. This CDR3 reads CASSKRNMNTEAFF. In nucleotides, the CDR3 is TGTGCCAGCAGTAAAAGAAACATGAACACTGAAGCTTTCTTT.

This rearrangement joins TRBV7-6 to TRBJ2-5; D uncertain. The CDR3 runs 11 residues. The germline V gene has CDR1 SGHVS and CDR2 FNYEAQ. V was pared by 5 bases and J by 2 bases, with 3 bases between. The CDR3 DNA reads as TGTGCCAGCAGCCCTCAAGAGACCCAGTACTTC. Translating gives CASSPQETQYF.

The chain employs TRBV7-7 and TRBJ2-5, with TRBD2 matching 12 bases. Germline CDR1 SSHAT, CDR2 FNYEAQ (reference sequence). The CDR3 runs 16 residues. Trimming cost V 5 bases and J 2 bases; bases outside gene matches: 6. For the CDR3, the DNA is TGTGCCAGCAGCCATTCCCTAGCGGGGGGGCAAGAGACCCAGTACTTC. Residues: CASSHSLAGGQETQYF.

This clone has just a few counts. The chain links TRBV12-3 or TRBV12-4 to TRBJ1-6; D perhaps matches TRBD1 (5 bases). The CDR3 consists of 13 residues. V lost 6 bases to trimming and J lost 9 bases, with 12 bases between them. CDR3: CASSQGGPSPLHF. CDR3 DNA: TGTGCCAGCAGCCAGGGCGGTCCTTCACCCCTCCACTTT.

This clone was seen more than once but under ten times. The chain uses TRBV9 and TRBJ1-6; TRBD1 might be the D (6 bases). The length of the CDR3 is 15 residues. Trimming stripped 3 bases from V and 10 bases from J, with 17 bases between. CDR1 is SGDLS, CDR2 YYNGEE, per germline. The chain's CDR3 is CASSEGGLPNSPLHF. DNA for the CDR3: TGTGCCAGCAGCGAGGGGGGCCTCCCGAACTCACCCCTCCACTTT. Full variable domain (rest looked up from reference TRBV9 and TRBJ1-6): DSGVTQTPKHLITATGQRVTLRCSPRSGDLSVYWYQQSLDQGLQFLIQYYNGEERAKGNILERFSAQQFPDLHSELNLSSLELGDSALYFCASSEGGLPNSPLHFGNGTRLTVT.

This chain links TRBV5-1 with TRBJ1-2; TRBD1 matches at 9 bases. Trimming removed 7 bases from V and 6 bases from J; junction bases left unmatched: 13. The CDR3 covers 15 residues. Germline CDR1 SGHRS, CDR2 YFSETQ. For the CDR3, the DNA is TGCGCCAGCTCCTGGAGGGGACAGGGCCAGGATGGCTACACCTTC. Its translation is CASSWRGQGQDGYTF.

In this sample, this clone turned up a few times. The CDR3 loop is CALGLGHGYTF. In nucleotides, the CDR3 is TGTGCCTTGGGACTGGGGCATGGCTACACCTTC. This chain links TRBV30 with TRBJ1-2, with D perhaps matching TRBD1 (5 bases). The V and J ends lost 7 bases and 6 bases respectively, with 12 bases between them. The V gene's germline CDR1 is GTSNPN and CDR2 SVGIG (reference sequence). This CDR3 has 11 amino acids.

The chain joins TRBV7-2 to TRBJ2-2, with 7 bases fitting TRBD2. J lost 4 bases, V lost 2 bases, and 13 bases had no gene match. This CDR3 is 18 amino acids long. In germline, CDR1 is SGHTA, CDR2 FQGNSA. CDR3 residues: CASSLYGGGGSVTGELFF. The DNA of the CDR3 is TGTGCCAGCAGCTTATATGGAGGCGGGGGATCAGTCACCGGGGAGCTGTTTTTT. Full variable domain (rest looked up from reference TRBV7-2 and TRBJ2-2): GAGVSQSPSNKVTEKGKDVELRCDPISGHTALYWYRQSLGQGLEFLIYFQGNSAPDKSGLPSDRFSAERTGGSVSTLTIQRTQQEDSAVYLCASSLYGGGGSVTGELFFGEGSRLTVL.